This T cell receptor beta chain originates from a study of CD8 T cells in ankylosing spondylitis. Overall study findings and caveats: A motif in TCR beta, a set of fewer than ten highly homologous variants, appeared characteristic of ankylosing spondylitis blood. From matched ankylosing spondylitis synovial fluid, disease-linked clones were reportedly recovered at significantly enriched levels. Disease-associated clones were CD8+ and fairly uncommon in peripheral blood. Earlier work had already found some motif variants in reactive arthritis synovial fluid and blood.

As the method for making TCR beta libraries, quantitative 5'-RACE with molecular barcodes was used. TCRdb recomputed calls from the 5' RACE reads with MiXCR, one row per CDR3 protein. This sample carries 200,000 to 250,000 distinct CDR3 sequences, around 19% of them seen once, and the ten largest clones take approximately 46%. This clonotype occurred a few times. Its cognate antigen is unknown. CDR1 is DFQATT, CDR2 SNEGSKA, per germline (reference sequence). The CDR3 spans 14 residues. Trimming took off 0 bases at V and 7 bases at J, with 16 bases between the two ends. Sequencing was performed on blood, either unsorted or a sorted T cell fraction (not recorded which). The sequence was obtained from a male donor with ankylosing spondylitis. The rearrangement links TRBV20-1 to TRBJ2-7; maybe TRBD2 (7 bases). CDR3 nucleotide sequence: TGCAGTGCTAGAGATAGGGGGGGGGCGGATGAGCAGTACTTC. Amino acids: CSARDRGGADEQYF.